This T cell receptor (beta chain) is drawn from a study of T cells after yellow fever vaccination. Points from the study as a whole: Peaking on day 5 versus 15, the secondary response was faster but weaker.

TCRdb ran MiXCR on the 5' RACE reads and lists one entry per CDR3 protein. The repertoire holds approximately 240,000 distinct CDR3 sequences, with 3.6% as singletons. This clonotype was seen repeatedly, ten times or more. Its antigen remains unknown. The sequence was obtained from a man aged 18-30 years who received the YFV17D yellow fever vaccine. The sample was PBMCs, taken 15 days after the yellow fever booster vaccination.

The DNA for the CDR3 is TGTGCCAGCAGCTTAGGGGCGTCCGGGATCTACGAGCAGTACTTC. Translation gives CASSLGASGIYEQYF. V usage is TRBV7-7 and J usage is TRBJ2-7; D possibly corresponds to TRBD2 (5 bases). Trimming left V 1 base short and J 3 bases short, with 13 bases between. Germline V gives CDR1 SSHAT, CDR2 FNYEAQ (reference sequence). CDR3 length equals 15 residues.